The next 30 T cell receptor beta chains were all read from a single sample in a study of blood T cell repertoires in COVID-19. Assay used: immunoSEQ multiplex PCR; TCRdb lists only in-frame clones, some missing. The sample carries around 220,000 clones, around 85% recorded once. The sample comprised peripheral blood. The receptor set was obtained from a woman in her 50s with acute or convalescent COVID-19.

The chain carries TRBV3-1 (or the pseudogene TRBV3-2) and TRBJ2-5; 10 bases map to TRBD2. J gave up 2 bases and V 6 bases, and 9 bases lay outside the gene matches. Germline-derived CDR1 and CDR2 are LGHDT and YNNKEL (reference sequence). This CDR3 comprises 16 residues. CDR3 in DNA: TGTGCCAGCAGTATAAGGACTAGCGGCATACAAGAGACCCAGTACTTC. This gives the protein CASSIRTSGIQETQYF.

This clone has a single count. This chain joins TRBV12-3 or TRBV12-4 and TRBJ1-5; D is possibly TRBD1 (5 bases). CDR3 size: 12 residues. Trimming took 9 bases from V and 0 from J, leaving 6 bases between them. The CDR3 spells CASTGSNQPQHF. The CDR3 DNA is TGTGCCAGTACAGGTAGCAATCAGCCCCAGCATTTT.

The chain recombines TRBV7-2 with TRBJ2-4; the D is unclear. Trimming removed 1 base at V and 1 base at J, with 5 bases between. Germline CDR1 reads SGHTA; CDR2 reads FQGNSA. The CDR3 contains 14 residues. The CDR3 sequence: CASSLDSAKNIQYF. The CDR3 coding sequence is TGTGCCAGCAGCTTAGATTCGGCCAAAAACATTCAGTACTTC. The full variable domain, in which reference TRBV7-2 and TRBJ2-4 provide the parts outside the CDR3, is GAGVSQSPSNKVTEKGKDVELRCDPISGHTALYWYRQSLGQGLEFLIYFQGNSAPDKSGLPSDRFSAERTGGSVSTLTIQRTQQEDSAVYLCASSLDSAKNIQYFGAGTRLSVL.

The chain carries TRBV29-1 and TRBJ1-1; 10 positions agree with TRBD1. Germline V gene sequence: CDR1 SQVTM, CDR2 ANQGSEA. J gave up 7 bases and V 0 bases, and 5 bases lay outside the gene matches. CDR3 length: 14 residues. CDR3 in DNA: TGCAGCGTTGAAGATCGACAGGGGGCGGTTGAAGCTTTCTTT. Protein: CSVEDRQGAVEAFF.

The V and J genes are TRBV27 and TRBJ2-3; 7 nucleotides line up with TRBD1. CDR1 and CDR2 (germline): MNHEY, SMNVEV (reference sequence). V lost 5 bases, J lost 2 bases, and 10 bases stayed unmatched. CDR3 length equals 16 residues. The CDR3 nucleotides are TGTGCCAGCAGTACAGAAACAGGGGTGGTCACAGATACGCAGTATTTT. Its protein product is CASSTETGVVTDTQYF.

The V gene is TRBV5-1, the J gene TRBJ2-3, with a possible D match to TRBD2 (6 bases). V was shortened by 0 bases and J by 2 bases, with 13 bases between the two germline ends. Germline CDR1 is SGHRS and CDR2 is YFSETQ. The CDR3 is 16 residues long. The CDR3 nucleotides read TGCGCCAGCAGCTTGGATCGGGGGAGTTACACAGATACGCAGTATTTT. It specifies CASSLDRGSYTDTQYF.

J is TRBJ2-1 and V is TRBV5-1; D possibly corresponds to TRBD1 (6 bases). V shed 4 bases and J shed 7 bases, with 12 bases lying between them. The CDR3 runs to 13 residues. Germline V gene data show CDR1 as SGHRS and CDR2 as YFSETQ. The CDR3 sequence: CASSADTGNEQFF. The CDR3 DNA reads TGCGCCAGCAGCGCCGATACAGGGAATGAGCAGTTCTTC.

This chain joins TRBV24-1 and TRBJ2-1; 7 positions match TRBD2. The ends lost 0 bases at V and 5 bases at J; junction bases unmatched: 12. The CDR3 runs 18 residues. Germline CDR1 KGHDR, CDR2 SFDVKD. Here the CDR3 reads CATSDLQGASGFNNEQFF. CDR3 DNA: TGTGCCACCAGTGATTTGCAAGGGGCTAGCGGATTTAACAATGAGCAGTTCTTC.

This sequence joins TRBV7-6 and TRBJ2-3, with TRBD2 matching 11 bases. The CDR3 has 16 amino acids. The V gene's germline CDR1 is SGHVS and CDR2 FNYEAQ. The V and J ends lost 5 bases and 2 bases, in that order; junction bases with no gene match: 6. CDR3 bases: TGTGCCAGCAGCCCCCGACTAGCGGGGTACACAGATACGCAGTATTTT. Its translation: CASSPRLAGYTDTQYF.

This clone was counted a single time. The CDR3 is CASSAGQGVGTGELFF. CDR3 DNA sequence: TGTGCCAGCAGTGCCGGACAGGGGGTCGGCACCGGGGAGCTGTTTTTT. The gene calls are TRBV25-1 and TRBJ2-2, with 10 bases aligning to TRBD1. The CDR3 has 16 amino acids. Germline V gene lookup returns CDR1 MGHDK and CDR2 SYGVNS. The V segment lost 4 bases and the J segment 4 bases; nucleotides outside the gene matches: 6.

This clone was seen a single time. This chain connects TRBV6-4 to TRBJ2-3, with TRBD1 as a possible D gene (7 bases). CDR1 and CDR2 from the germline V gene are MRHNA and SNTAGT. Between the trimmed V and J ends, which lost 3 bases and 5 bases, there was a span of 15 bases. This CDR3 spans 15 amino acids. The CDR3 here is CASSEVAGGRDTQYF. In DNA form, the CDR3 reads TGTGCCAGCAGTGAGGTGGCAGGGGGGCGAGATACGCAGTATTTT.

The V and J genes are TRBV27 and TRBJ2-5; D may be TRBD1 (5 bases). V shed 5 bases and J shed 5 bases, with 9 bases lying between them. Germline CDR1 MNHEY, CDR2 SMNVEV (reference sequence). The CDR3 contains 12 residues. The CDR3 bases are TGTGCCAGCAGTCCTTCAGGGGAGACCCAGTACTTC. It is translated as CASSPSGETQYF.

The chain links TRBV7-2 to TRBJ2-5; 10 positions agree with TRBD2. V dropped 3 bases and J dropped 4; count of bases not matched to a gene: 8. CDR3 length: 16 residues. The germline CDR1 and CDR2 sequences are SGHTA and FQGNSA. CDR3 nucleotides: TGTGCCAGCAGCTTTGGCCTAGCGGGGGCCGGAGAGACCCAGTACTTC. Translating it yields CASSFGLAGAGETQYF.

The chain joins TRBV19 to TRBJ2-7; perhaps TRBD1 as D (6 bases). V was cut by 5 bases and J by 3 bases, with 11 bases left in between. The CDR3 sequence is 13 residues long. Germline CDR1 LNHDA, CDR2 SQIVND (reference sequence). CDR3: CASSAQGFYEQYF. CDR3 bases: TGTGCCAGTAGTGCACAGGGTTTCTACGAGCAGTACTTC.

The rearrangement joins TRBV25-1 to TRBJ2-1, with D uncertain. Germline V gene data show CDR1 as MGHDK and CDR2 as SYGVNS. Deletions cut 3 bases from V and 8 bases from J, with 5 bases between. CDR3 length: 11 amino acids. The CDR3 DNA follows: TGTGCCAGCAGTGAGGCCTATGAGCAGTTCTTC. Translating gives CASSEAYEQFF.

The chain employs TRBV6-2 or TRBV6-3 and TRBJ1-6; D call uncertain. Trimming shortened V by 4 bases and J by 8 bases, and 6 bases separated the two germline ends. Germline V lookup: CDR1 MNHEY, CDR2 SVGEGT. The CDR3 has 12 amino acids. This CDR3 reads CASSFIDSPLHF. The DNA for the CDR3 is TGTGCCAGCAGTTTCATAGATTCACCCCTCCACTTT.

The chain employs TRBV7-2 and TRBJ2-2, with D perhaps TRBD2 (6 bases). CDR3 length equals 13 residues. V was clipped by 3 bases and J by 6 bases, with 8 bases between them. In germline, CDR1 is SGHTA, CDR2 FQGNSA. CDR3 DNA: TGTGCCAGCAGCTTTACTAGCCCCGGGGAGCTGTTTTTT. This translates into CASSFTSPGELFF.

Only a few counts were recorded for this clone. The chain combines TRBV29-1 with TRBJ1-1; 7 bases match TRBD1. The length of the CDR3 is 13 residues. Germline V gene sequence: CDR1 SQVTM, CDR2 ANQGSEA. The V and J ends lost 4 bases and 4 bases, in that order; junction bases with no gene match: 6. The CDR3 DNA reads as TGCAGCGTTGGACAGGGATTTGGCACTGAAGCTTTCTTT. It yields the protein CSVGQGFGTEAFF.

The rearrangement links TRBV5-4 to TRBJ2-1; 8 bases agree with TRBD1. The CDR3 runs to 15 residues. Germline values: CDR1 SGHNT, CDR2 YYREEE (reference sequence). V shed 4 bases and J 0 bases; nucleotides not matched to a gene: 3. This CDR3 is CASSLDRASYNEQFF. Written as DNA, the CDR3 is TGTGCCAGCAGCCTGGACAGGGCCTCCTACAATGAGCAGTTCTTC.

The chain recombines TRBV6-5 with TRBJ2-2; 11 bases align to TRBD2. Germline assignment: CDR1 MNHEY and CDR2 SVGAGI. The CDR3 length is 15 residues. J was trimmed by 3 bases and V by 6 bases; bases with no gene match: 3. In DNA, the CDR3 is TGTGCCAGCAGGAGGGGACTAGCGGACACCGGGGAGCTGTTTTTT. Amino acids: CASRRGLADTGELFF.

This clone was seen only once. This sequence joins TRBV9 and TRBJ2-1; the match to TRBD2 covers 9 bases. The V segment lost 0 bases and the J segment 7 bases; nucleotides outside the gene matches: 5. The CDR3 is 15 residues long. Germline V gene sequence: CDR1 SGDLS, CDR2 YYNGEE. The CDR3 reads CASSVVSGRINEQFF. Written as DNA, the CDR3 is TGTGCCAGCAGCGTAGTTAGCGGGAGAATAAATGAGCAGTTCTTC.

The rearrangement joins TRBV5-1 to TRBJ2-3; 9 bases fit TRBD2. The J segment lost 4 bases and the V segment lost 0 bases, leaving 6 bases of the junction unmatched. This CDR3 region has 16 residues. Per germline, CDR1 SGHRS and CDR2 YFSETQ. Here the CDR3 DNA reads TGCGCCAGCAGCTTGGTTCGCGGGAGGGCCTCAGATACGCAGTATTTT. This codes for CASSLVRGRASDTQYF.

The gene calls are TRBV28 and TRBJ1-2; a weak D match, TRBD1 (5 bases). The germline gives CDR1 MDHEN, CDR2 SYDVKM. This CDR3 is 12 amino acids long. The germline V and J ends were trimmed by 4 bases and 4 bases, with 7 bases remaining between them. Here the CDR3 DNA reads TGTGCCAGCAGTTCCCAGGGCTATGGCTACACCTTC. This codes for CASSSQGYGYTF.

The gene calls are TRBV13 and TRBJ2-7; 8 nucleotides match TRBD1. In germline, CDR1 is PRHDT, CDR2 FYEKMQ (reference sequence). The CDR3 covers 17 residues. V lost 2 bases to trimming and J lost 1 base; unmatched junction nucleotides: 10. Written as DNA, the CDR3 is TGTGCCAGCAGCTTAAGACGAAACAGGGGGGAATCCTACGAGCAGTACTTC. Its protein is CASSLRRNRGESYEQYF.

The chain uses TRBV7-9 and TRBJ2-1, with D hard to call. Germline values: CDR1 SEHNR, CDR2 FQNEAQ (reference sequence). This CDR3 contains 14 residues. With 11 bases removed from V and 0 bases from J, the gap between germline ends came to 14 bases. CDR3 residues: CAEEKLSSYNEQFF. The DNA for the CDR3 is TGTGCCGAAGAGAAGCTGTCCTCCTACAATGAGCAGTTCTTC.

The rearrangement uses TRBV9 and TRBJ2-5; D perhaps matches TRBD1 (6 bases). V lost 0 bases and J 4 bases, leaving 10 bases between the germline ends. The germline gives CDR1 SGDLS, CDR2 YYNGEE. This CDR3 comprises 14 residues. CDR3 sequence (DNA): TGTGCCAGCAGCGTAGCTCCCAGGGGAGAGACCCAGTACTTC. Translation: CASSVAPRGETQYF.

CDR3: CASSENRVFNEQYF. For the CDR3, the DNA is TGTGCCAGCAGTGAGAACAGGGTGTTCAACGAGCAGTACTTC. This chain links TRBV2 with TRBJ2-7; D perhaps matches TRBD1 (6 bases). Germline V gene data show CDR1 as SNHLY and CDR2 as FYNNEI. The germline V and J ends were trimmed by 3 bases and 5 bases, with 14 bases remaining between them. The CDR3 has 14 residues.

V and J are TRBV4-1 and TRBJ2-1, with D possibly being TRBD1 (6 bases). CDR1 and CDR2 from the germline V gene are MGHRA and YSYEKL. The CDR3 has 15 residues. The ends were cut back, 4 bases at V and 1 base at J, with 11 bases in the middle. For the CDR3, the DNA is TGCGCCAGCAGCCCACGGACAGAGTCCTACAATGAGCAGTTCTTC. Translated: CASSPRTESYNEQFF.

Here the CDR3 reads CASSSSSGGSSYEQYF. The CDR3 coding sequence is TGTGCCAGCAGCTCCTCCTCAGGGGGAAGCTCCTACGAGCAGTACTTC. The rearrangement joins TRBV9 to TRBJ2-7; 7 bases match TRBD1. The CDR3 runs 16 residues. V lost 4 bases, J lost 0 bases, and 10 bases stayed unmatched. Germline CDR1 and CDR2: SGDLS and YYNGEE.

The chain has TRBV19 and TRBJ2-5; tentatively, D is TRBD2 (6 bases). Germline CDR1 is LNHDA and CDR2 is SQIVND (reference sequence). The ends were cut back, 5 bases at V and 2 bases at J, with 18 bases in the middle. The CDR3 consists of 16 residues. CDR3 in DNA: TGTGCCAGTAGTCCGCGTGGAGGGCCGAGACAAGAGACCCAGTACTTC. Protein product: CASSPRGGPRQETQYF.